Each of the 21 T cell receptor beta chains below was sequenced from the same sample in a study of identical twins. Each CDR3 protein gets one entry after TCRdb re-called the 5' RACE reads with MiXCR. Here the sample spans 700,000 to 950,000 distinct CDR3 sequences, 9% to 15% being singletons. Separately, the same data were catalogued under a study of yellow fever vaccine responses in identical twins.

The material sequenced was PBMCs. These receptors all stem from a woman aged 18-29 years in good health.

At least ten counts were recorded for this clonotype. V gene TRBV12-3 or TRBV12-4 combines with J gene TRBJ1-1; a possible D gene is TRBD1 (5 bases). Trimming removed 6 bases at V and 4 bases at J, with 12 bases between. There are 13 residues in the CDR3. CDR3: CASSRSGFTEAFF. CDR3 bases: TGTGCCAGCAGCCGCTCAGGGTTCACTGAAGCTTTCTTT.

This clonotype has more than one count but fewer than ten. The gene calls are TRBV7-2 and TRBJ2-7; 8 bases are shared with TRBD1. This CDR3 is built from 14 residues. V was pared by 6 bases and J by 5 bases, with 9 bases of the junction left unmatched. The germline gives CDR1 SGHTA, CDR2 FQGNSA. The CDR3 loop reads CASRGAGGSHEQYF. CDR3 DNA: TGTGCCAGCAGGGGGGCAGGGGGCTCTCACGAGCAGTACTTC.

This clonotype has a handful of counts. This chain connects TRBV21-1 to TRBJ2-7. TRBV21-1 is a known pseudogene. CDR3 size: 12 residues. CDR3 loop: CASSRQIYEQYV. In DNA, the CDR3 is TGTGCCAGCAGTCGCCAAATCTACGAGCAGTACGTC.

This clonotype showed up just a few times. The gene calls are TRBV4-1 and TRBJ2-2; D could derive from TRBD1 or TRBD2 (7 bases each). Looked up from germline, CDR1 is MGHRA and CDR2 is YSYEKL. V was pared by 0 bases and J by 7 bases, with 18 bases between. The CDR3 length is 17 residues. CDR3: CASSQEGGAGGIGELFF. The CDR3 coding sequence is TGCGCCAGCAGCCAAGAAGGGGGGGCAGGGGGTATCGGGGAGCTGTTTTTT.

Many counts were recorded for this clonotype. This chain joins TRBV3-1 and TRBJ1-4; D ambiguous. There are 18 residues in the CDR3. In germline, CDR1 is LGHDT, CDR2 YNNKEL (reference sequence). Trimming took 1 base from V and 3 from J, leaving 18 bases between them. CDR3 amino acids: CASSQGMGARVANEKLFF. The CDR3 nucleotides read TGTGCCAGCAGCCAAGGGATGGGAGCCCGGGTCGCTAATGAAAAACTGTTTTTT.

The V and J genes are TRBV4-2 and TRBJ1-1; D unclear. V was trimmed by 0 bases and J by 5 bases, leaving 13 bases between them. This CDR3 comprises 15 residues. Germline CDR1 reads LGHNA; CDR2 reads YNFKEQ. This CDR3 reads CASSQDSAIQTEAFF. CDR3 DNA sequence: TGTGCCAGCAGCCAAGATAGTGCCATCCAAACTGAAGCTTTCTTT.

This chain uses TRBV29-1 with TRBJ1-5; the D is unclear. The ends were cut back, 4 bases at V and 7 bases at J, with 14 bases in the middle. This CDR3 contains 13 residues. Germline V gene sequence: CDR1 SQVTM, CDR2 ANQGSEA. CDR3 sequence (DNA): TGCAGCGTTGGGTGTCGAAACCCCCAGCCCCAGCATTTT. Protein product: CSVGCRNPQPQHF. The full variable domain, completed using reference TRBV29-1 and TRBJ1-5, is SAVISQKPSRDICQRGTSLTIQCQVDSQVTMMFWYRQQPGQSLTLIATANQGSEATYESGFVIDKFPISRPNLTFSTLTVSNMSPEDSSIYLCSVGCRNPQPQHFGDGTRLSIL.

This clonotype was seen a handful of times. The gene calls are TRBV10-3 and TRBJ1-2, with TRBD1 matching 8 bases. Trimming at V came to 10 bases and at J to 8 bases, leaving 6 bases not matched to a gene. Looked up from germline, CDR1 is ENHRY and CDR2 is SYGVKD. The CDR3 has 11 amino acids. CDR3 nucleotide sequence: TGTGCCACCTCGACAGGGGAAGGCTACACCTTC. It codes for CATSTGEGYTF.

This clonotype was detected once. The CDR3 loop is CASSQEGQVGNQPQHF. DNA of the CDR3: TGCGCCAGCAGCCAAGAAGGACAGGTGGGCAATCAGCCCCAGCATTTT. This chain joins TRBV4-1 and TRBJ1-5; 7 bases match TRBD1. V shed 0 bases and J 2 bases; nucleotides not matched to a gene: 4. Germline CDR1 and CDR2: MGHRA and YSYEKL. The CDR3 length is 16 residues.

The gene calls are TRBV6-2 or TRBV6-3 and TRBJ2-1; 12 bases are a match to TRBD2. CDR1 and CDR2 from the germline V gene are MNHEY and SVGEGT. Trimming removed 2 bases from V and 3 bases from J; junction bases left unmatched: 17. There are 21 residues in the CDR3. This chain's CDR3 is CASSYRPWTSGILQFYNEQFF. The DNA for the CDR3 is TGTGCCAGCAGTTACCGGCCCTGGACTAGCGGGATCCTGCAATTCTACAATGAGCAGTTCTTC.

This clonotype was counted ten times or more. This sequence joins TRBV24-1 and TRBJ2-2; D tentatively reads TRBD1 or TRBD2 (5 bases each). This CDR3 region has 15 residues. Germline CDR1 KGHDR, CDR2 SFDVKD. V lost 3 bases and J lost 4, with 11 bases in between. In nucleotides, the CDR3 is TGTGCCACCAGTGATACCCGGGGACCCACCGGGGAGCTGTTTTTT. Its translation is CATSDTRGPTGELFF.

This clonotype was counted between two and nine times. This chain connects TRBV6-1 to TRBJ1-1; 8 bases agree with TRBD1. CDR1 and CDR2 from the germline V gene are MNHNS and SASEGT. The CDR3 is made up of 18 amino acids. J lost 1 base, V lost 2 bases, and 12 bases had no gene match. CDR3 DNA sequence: TGTGCCAGCAGTGAAAGGGGCCCACCAGGGGGCAAGAACACTGAAGCTTTCTTT. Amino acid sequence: CASSERGPPGGKNTEAFF.

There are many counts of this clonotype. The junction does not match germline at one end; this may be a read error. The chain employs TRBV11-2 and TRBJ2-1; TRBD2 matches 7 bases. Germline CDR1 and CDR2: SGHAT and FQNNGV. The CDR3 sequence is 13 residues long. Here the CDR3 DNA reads TGTGCCAGCAGCTTAGATTTTGGCGGGAGTACGGAATTC. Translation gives CASSLDFGGSTEF.

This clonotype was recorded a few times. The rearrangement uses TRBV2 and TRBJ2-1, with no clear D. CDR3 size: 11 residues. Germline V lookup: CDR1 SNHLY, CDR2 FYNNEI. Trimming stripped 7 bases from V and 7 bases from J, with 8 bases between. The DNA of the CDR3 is TGTGCCAGCATCGTGGTTAATGAGCAGTTCTTC. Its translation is CASIVVNEQFF.

The CDR3 DNA is TGTGCCAGCAGCCAAAGAGTACGGTCGGGCGGACAAACTCCCGGGCGATACAATGAGCAGTTCTTC. It specifies CASSQRVRSGGQTPGRYNEQFF. The genes are TRBV4-2 and TRBJ2-1; D is possibly TRBD1 (5 bases). The CDR3 runs 22 residues. Germline V gene sequence: CDR1 LGHNA, CDR2 YNFKEQ. Trimming shortened V by 2 bases and J by 4 bases, and 33 bases separated the two germline ends.

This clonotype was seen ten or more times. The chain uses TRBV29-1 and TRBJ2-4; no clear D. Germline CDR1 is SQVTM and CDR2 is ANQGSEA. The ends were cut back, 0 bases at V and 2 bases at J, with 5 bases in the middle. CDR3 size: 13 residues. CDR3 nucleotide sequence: TGCAGCGTTGAAGAGGGGACCAAAAACATTCAGTACTTC. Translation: CSVEEGTKNIQYF.

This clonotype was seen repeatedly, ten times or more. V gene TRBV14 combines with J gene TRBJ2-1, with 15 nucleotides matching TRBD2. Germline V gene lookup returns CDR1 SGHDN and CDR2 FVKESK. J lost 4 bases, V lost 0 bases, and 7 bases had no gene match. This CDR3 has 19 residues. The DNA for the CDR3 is TGTGCCAGCAGCCAAGATCTTGGACTAGCGGGAGGGTGGTACAATGAGCAGTTCTTC. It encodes CASSQDLGLAGGWYNEQFF.

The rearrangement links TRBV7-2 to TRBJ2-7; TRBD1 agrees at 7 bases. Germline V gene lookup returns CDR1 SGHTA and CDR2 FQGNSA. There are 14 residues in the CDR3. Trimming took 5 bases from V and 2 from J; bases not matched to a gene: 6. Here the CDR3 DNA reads TGTGCCAGCAGCAAAGCGGACAGGCCCTACGAGCAGTACTTC. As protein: CASSKADRPYEQYF.

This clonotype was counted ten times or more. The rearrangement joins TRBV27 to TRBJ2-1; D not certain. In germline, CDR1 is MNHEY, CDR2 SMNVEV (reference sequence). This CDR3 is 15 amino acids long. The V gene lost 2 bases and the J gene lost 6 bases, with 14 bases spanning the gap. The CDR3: CASSLPLGRRNEQFF. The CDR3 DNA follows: TGTGCCAGCAGTTTACCCCTGGGCCGGCGCAATGAGCAGTTCTTC.

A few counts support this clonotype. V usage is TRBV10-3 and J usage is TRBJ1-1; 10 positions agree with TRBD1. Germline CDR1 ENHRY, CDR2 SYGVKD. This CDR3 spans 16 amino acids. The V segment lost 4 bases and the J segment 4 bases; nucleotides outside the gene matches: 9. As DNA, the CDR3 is TGTGCCATCAGTGCCAAGACAGGGGGCGCGACCACTGAAGCTTTCTTT. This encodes CAISAKTGGATTEAFF.

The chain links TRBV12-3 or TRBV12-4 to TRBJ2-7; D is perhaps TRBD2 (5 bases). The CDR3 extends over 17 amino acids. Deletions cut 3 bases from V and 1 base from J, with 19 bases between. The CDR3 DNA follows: TGTGCCAGCAGTTTTTGGCGGGCAGAGTTCCATTCCTACGAGCAGTACTTC. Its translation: CASSFWRAEFHSYEQYF.